This passage covers 20 T cell receptor beta chains from one sample sequenced in a study of T-cell memory formation after mild COVID-19. TCRdb reprocessed the 5' RACE reads via MiXCR and lists one record per CDR3 protein. The data show nearly 110,000 distinct CDR3 sequences, roughly 12% seen once. Sequencing was carried out using PBMCs or a T cell subset sorted from them (not recorded which). The receptors stem from an adult woman who had mild COVID-19 (a few samples of this study predate the infection). Cell type and time point are not known.

In its sample, this clonotype was seen many times. The CDR3 DNA is TGTGCCAGCAGCTATCCGGGGGCCACAGATACGCAGTATTTT. Protein sequence: CASSYPGATDTQYF. The chain recombines TRBV7-2 with TRBJ2-3, with D possibly called TRBD1 or TRBD2 (6 bases each). The CDR3 consists of 14 residues. CDR1 is SGHTA, CDR2 FQGNSA, per germline. Trimming took off 4 bases at V and 2 bases at J, with 10 bases between the two ends. Supplemented by reference TRBV7-2 and TRBJ2-3, the full variable domain reads GAGVSQSPSNKVTEKGKDVELRCDPISGHTALYWYRQSLGQGLEFLIYFQGNSAPDKSGLPSDRFSAERTGGSVSTLTIQRTQQEDSAVYLCASSYPGATDTQYFGPGTRLTVL.

CDR3 protein: CASRDRGRTEAFF. Here the CDR3 DNA reads TGCGCCAGCAGGGACAGGGGTCGGACTGAAGCTTTCTTT. The chain joins TRBV23-1 to TRBJ1-1; 9 bases align to TRBD1. TRBV23-1 is noted as an ORF with a role that remains uncertain. The CDR3 consists of 13 residues. Trimming took 6 bases from V and 5 from J; bases not matched to a gene: 4.

With respect to this clonotype: This could be a read error, since a much larger clone is one nucleotide away. V usage is TRBV5-1 and J usage is TRBJ2-1, with a weak D call TRBD2 (6 bases). The CDR3 loop spans 15 amino acids. Trimming took 6 bases from V and 6 from J, leaving 19 bases between them. Germline V gives CDR1 SGHRS, CDR2 YFSETQ. The CDR3, as DNA: TGCGCCAGCAACCCCTACGGAGAGGGACTCAATGAGCAGTTCTTC. It encodes CASNPYGEGLNEQFF. Full variable domain (missing parts from reference TRBV5-1 and TRBJ2-1): KAGVTQTPRYLIKTRGQQVTLSCSPISGHRSVSWYQQTPGQGLQFLFEYFSETQRNKGNFPGRFSGRQFSNSRSEMNVSTLELGDSALYLCASNPYGEGLNEQFFGPGTRLTVL.

In this sample, this clonotype turned up once. The V gene is TRBV7-2, the J gene TRBJ2-3; the D gene is possibly TRBD2 (6 bases). The V gene lost 1 base and the J gene lost 2 bases, with 13 bases spanning the gap. CDR1 and CDR2 (germline): SGHTA, FQGNSA. This CDR3 is built from 16 residues. CDR3 DNA: TGTGCCAGCAGCTTAGGGGGACTGGAGGACACAGATACGCAGTATTTT. Protein sequence: CASSLGGLEDTDTQYF.

The chain is built from TRBV5-6 and TRBJ2-7; tentative D call: TRBD2 (6 bases). V lost 2 bases to trimming and J lost 7 bases, with 19 bases between them. Germline V CDR1 and CDR2: SGHDT, YYEEEE. This CDR3 comprises 15 residues. DNA for the CDR3: TGTGCCAGCAGCTTAAGAGGAGGAGGGACTTTGGAGCAGTACTTC. Encoded protein: CASSLRGGGTLEQYF.

A few counts support this clonotype. This CDR3 reads CASSVSWHEQFF. CDR3 sequence (DNA): TGTGCCAGTAGTGTGTCTTGGCATGAGCAGTTCTTC. The rearrangement uses TRBV19 and TRBJ2-1; D not certain. The CDR3 is 12 amino acids. The V end was cut by 5 bases, the J end by 8 bases, with 10 bases between. The germline CDR1 and CDR2 sequences are LNHDA and SQIVND (reference sequence).

In this sample, this clonotype turned up a few times. V usage is TRBV7-3 and J usage is TRBJ2-1; 9 bases fit TRBD1. The CDR3 runs 15 residues. Trimming cost V 5 bases and J 9 bases; bases outside gene matches: 11. The germline gives CDR1 SGHTA, CDR2 FQGTGA. DNA of the CDR3: TGTGCCAGCAGCCCTTCACAGGGGGCTATAGGTGAGCAGTTCTTC. This translates into CASSPSQGAIGEQFF.

This clonotype was observed many times. The chain links TRBV7-9 to TRBJ2-7; D remains unclear. Deletions cut 4 bases from V and 3 bases from J, with 13 bases between. The germline CDR1 and CDR2 sequences are SEHNR and FQNEAQ (reference sequence). CDR3 length: 14 amino acids. CDR3 protein: CASSSSHKNYEQYF. CDR3 in DNA: TGTGCCAGCAGCTCAAGCCACAAGAACTACGAGCAGTACTTC.

The rearrangement uses TRBV7-2 and TRBJ2-7; tentatively, D is TRBD2 (5 bases). V was clipped by 2 bases and J by 9 bases, with 17 bases between them. CDR1 and CDR2 (germline): SGHTA, FQGNSA. CDR3 length: 14 amino acids. CDR3: CASSLNVGVGGQYF. The CDR3 DNA reads TGTGCCAGCAGCTTAAACGTTGGGGTAGGAGGGCAGTACTTC.

In this sample, this clonotype turned up a few times. The gene calls are TRBV7-6 and TRBJ2-5; D gene unclear. Germline V gene data show CDR1 as SGHVS and CDR2 as FNYEAQ. V was pared by 1 base and J by 4 bases, with 10 bases between. The CDR3 spans 14 residues. CDR3 loop: CASSLDVAGETQYF. The CDR3 DNA follows: TGTGCCAGCAGCTTAGATGTTGCCGGAGAGACCCAGTACTTC.

This clonotype was picked up many times. The rearrangement joins TRBV29-1 to TRBJ2-5; tentatively, D is TRBD1 (5 bases). Germline loops: CDR1 SQVTM, CDR2 ANQGSEA. Trimming pared 1 base from V and 4 bases from J, leaving 13 bases between. CDR3 length equals 14 residues. CDR3 amino acids: CSVEVGSGLETQYF. The CDR3 coding sequence is TGCAGCGTTGAAGTAGGCTCAGGGCTAGAGACCCAGTACTTC.

Comment on this clonotype: A junction boundary mismatches the germline segment, possibly from a read error. This chain uses TRBV12-3 or TRBV12-4 with TRBJ2-1, with TRBD2 matching 9 bases. The CDR3 extends over 16 amino acids. The CDR3 region is CDSSFLPGLASNEQFF. The DNA for the CDR3 is TGTGACAGCAGCTTCCTCCCGGGACTAGCAAGCAATGAGCAGTTCTTC.

The table lists this clonotype with a few counts. The V and J genes are TRBV11-2 and TRBJ1-2; 8 bases match TRBD1. Germline V gives CDR1 SGHAT, CDR2 FQNNGV. V was clipped by 4 bases and J by 3 bases; unmatched bases: 7. The CDR3 is 15 residues long. This chain's CDR3 is CASSSTGQGYYGYTF. The CDR3 bases are TGTGCCAGCAGCTCCACCGGACAGGGCTACTATGGCTACACCTTC.

The sample holds a few counts of this clonotype. The V and J genes are TRBV11-3 and TRBJ2-1, with D perhaps matching TRBD2 (5 bases). Germline CDR1 reads SGHNT; CDR2 reads YENEEA. The V and J ends lost 3 bases and 0 bases respectively, with 15 bases between them. This CDR3 region has 17 residues. The CDR3 coding sequence is TGTGCCAGCAGCTTTCTCCTAATGAGCGGCTCCTACAATGAGCAGTTCTTC. Its protein product is CASSFLLMSGSYNEQFF.

This clonotype was seen at least ten times. The chain is built from TRBV4-3 and TRBJ2-7, with 7 bases lining up with TRBD1. Trimming cost V 0 bases and J 2 bases; bases outside gene matches: 4. This CDR3 contains 15 residues. Germline V gene sequence: CDR1 LGHNA, CDR2 YSLEER. The CDR3 spells CASSQDTGAPYEQYF. The CDR3 coding sequence is TGCGCCAGCAGCCAAGATACAGGGGCCCCCTACGAGCAGTACTTC.

This sequence joins TRBV7-6 and TRBJ2-5; 8 bases are a match to TRBD1. J lost 5 bases, V lost 4 bases, and 6 bases had no gene match. This CDR3 has 14 amino acids. The germline gives CDR1 SGHVS, CDR2 FNYEAQ. CDR3 loop: CASSSRQGLETQYF. The CDR3 DNA follows: TGTGCCAGCAGCTCAAGACAGGGGCTGGAGACCCAGTACTTC.

The chain uses TRBV9 and TRBJ2-1, with D possibly matching TRBD2 (6 bases). This CDR3 region has 16 residues. The ends were cut back, 3 bases at V and 1 base at J, with 14 bases in the middle. Germline V gene lookup returns CDR1 SGDLS and CDR2 YYNGEE. CDR3 region: CASSASGTLSYNEQFF. In nucleotides, the CDR3 is TGTGCCAGCAGCGCCAGTGGGACTTTATCCTACAATGAGCAGTTCTTC. Using reference TRBV9 and TRBJ2-1 for the parts outside the CDR3, the full variable domain is DSGVTQTPKHLITATGQRVTLRCSPRSGDLSVYWYQQSLDQGLQFLIQYYNGEERAKGNILERFSAQQFPDLHSELNLSSLELGDSALYFCASSASGTLSYNEQFFGPGTRLTVL.

The V and J genes are TRBV11-3 and TRBJ2-2, with D uncertain. Per the germline V gene, CDR1 is SGHNT and CDR2 is YENEEA. The CDR3 length is 12 residues. Trimming took 5 bases from V and 3 from J, leaving 4 bases between them. CDR3 sequence reads: CASSRDTGELFF. The CDR3 nucleotides are TGTGCCAGCAGCCGCGACACCGGGGAGCTGTTTTTT. The variable domain in full, completed from reference TRBV11-3 and TRBJ2-2, reads EAGVVQSPRYKIIEKKQPVAFWCNPISGHNTLYWYLQNLGQGPELLIRYENEEAVDDSQLPKDRFSAERLKGVDSTLKIQPAELGDSAVYLCASSRDTGELFFGEGSRLTVL.

This chain links TRBV6-5 with TRBJ2-7; the match to TRBD2 covers 11 bases. V trimming: 0 bases; J trimming: 4 bases; junction bases outside the gene matches: 5. The V gene's germline CDR1 is MNHEY and CDR2 SVGAGI. The CDR3 is 16 amino acids. The CDR3 spells CASSYSELAGAYEQYF. DNA of the CDR3: TGTGCCAGCAGTTACTCGGAACTAGCGGGAGCGTACGAGCAGTACTTC.

There are a few counts of this clonotype. The rearrangement joins TRBV4-1 to TRBJ1-5; D is unresolved. The CDR3 contains 16 residues. CDR1 MGHRA and CDR2 YSYEKL come from the germline V gene. V lost 0 bases to trimming and J lost 7 bases, with 16 bases between them. CDR3 sequence (DNA): TGCGCCAGCAGCCAAGAGACGACACCCTCGGGGCAGCCCCAGCATTTT. As protein: CASSQETTPSGQPQHF.